This T cell receptor beta chain comes out of a study of blood T cell repertoires in COVID-19. Whole-study context: There were acute and convalescent COVID-19 samples, and they came from the United States, Italy and Spain. Sources were T cells, B-cell-depleted T cells, or PBMCs; the material itself was cDNA or gDNA.

As processed by the authors: Using reference gene primer amplification, nucleated cell counts were estimated. Sequencing was performed with immunoSEQ multiplex PCR; in TCRdb, only in-frame clones are kept and a portion is missing. Clone size and the V and J calls come from that table; the DNA yielded D and trimming. The repertoire consists of hundreds of thousands of clones, with 85% to 90% occurring once and the leading ten covering 3%. This CDR3 is 15 amino acids long. Germline loops: CDR1 SGDLS, CDR2 YYNGEE. The ends lost 3 bases at V and 0 bases at J; junction bases unmatched: 4. The sample was peripheral blood. This receptor was obtained from a man aged 55 to 70 with acute or convalescent COVID-19. The rearrangement joins TRBV9 to TRBJ1-2, with 8 bases identical to TRBD1. This chain's CDR3 is CASSGQGTPNYGYTF. DNA of the CDR3: TGTGCCAGCAGCGGACAGGGGACCCCTAACTATGGCTACACCTTC.